Presented here are 17 T cell receptor beta chains from one specimen sequenced in a study of T cells in Graves' hyperthyroidism and ophthalmopathy. RNA transcripts gave rise to amplified TCR beta CDR3 regions. TCR CDR3 regions were first amplified by RT-PCR with HTBI primers. TCRdb recomputed calls from the multiplex PCR reads with MiXCR, one row per CDR3 protein. The sample yields 93,000 or so distinct CDR3 sequences, around 50% seen once. The sequencing input was blood. Source of these receptors: a man aged 40-55 years with Graves' hyperthyroidism.

About this clonotype: A much larger clone lies one base from this, so it may be a read error. This chain links TRBV12-3 or TRBV12-4 with TRBJ2-2; 8 bases fit TRBD2. This CDR3 has 16 residues. CDR3 protein: CASSPLTGGSTGEPFF. In nucleotides, the CDR3 is TGTGCCAGCAGTCCTCTGACGGGAGGGTCCACCGGGGAGCCGTTTTTT.

Note on this clonotype: One end of the junction is discordant with germline, which a read error may explain. The chain couples TRBV5-1 to TRBJ2-7; D perhaps matches TRBD2 (6 bases). The CDR3 runs to 12 residues. Germline V gene sequence: CDR1 SGHRS, CDR2 YFSETQ. This chain's CDR3 is CASSLGGYGQYF. For the CDR3, the DNA is TGCGCCAGTAGCTTGGGAGGATACGGGCAGTACTTC.

The chain joins TRBV7-2 to TRBJ1-1, with 8 nucleotides matching TRBD1. The CDR3 runs to 13 residues. V lost 6 bases and J lost 7; bases outside the gene matches: 7. CDR1 is SGHTA and CDR2 is FQGNSA in the germline V gene. Written as DNA, the CDR3 is TGTGCCAGCAGACCGGGACAGGTAGGTGAAGCTTTCTTT. It encodes CASRPGQVGEAFF. Full variable domain (missing parts from reference TRBV7-2 and TRBJ1-1): GAGVSQSPSNKVTEKGKDVELRCDPISGHTALYWYRQSLGQGLEFLIYFQGNSAPDKSGLPSDRFSAERTGGSVSTLTIQRTQQEDSAVYLCASRPGQVGEAFFGQGTRLTVV.

This clonotype was recorded a few times. The rearrangement joins TRBV15 to TRBJ2-2; TRBD1 matches 9 bases. Looked up from germline, CDR1 is LNHNV and CDR2 is YYDKDF (reference sequence). The CDR3 loop spans 15 amino acids. Trimming removed 1 base from V and 7 bases from J; junction bases left unmatched: 4. The CDR3 sequence: CATSRGDREVGELFF. The CDR3 region has the DNA TGTGCCACCAGCAGAGGGGACAGGGAGGTCGGGGAGCTGTTTTTT.

The chain recombines TRBV9 with TRBJ2-7; either TRBD1 or TRBD2 may supply D (5 bases each). V lost 3 bases to trimming and J lost 3 bases, with 22 bases between them. Germline-derived CDR1 and CDR2 are SGDLS and YYNGEE. This CDR3 spans 17 amino acids. The CDR3 here is CASSAGTAERPGYEQYF. The CDR3 DNA reads TGTGCCAGCAGCGCTGGGACGGCGGAACGGCCGGGCTACGAGCAGTACTTC. The full variable domain, in which reference TRBV9 and TRBJ2-7 provide the parts outside the CDR3, is DSGVTQTPKHLITATGQRVTLRCSPRSGDLSVYWYQQSLDQGLQFLIQYYNGEERAKGNILERFSAQQFPDLHSELNLSSLELGDSALYFCASSAGTAERPGYEQYFGPGTRLTVT.

Details on this clonotype: A junction boundary mismatches the germline segment, possibly from a read error. The rearrangement uses TRBV2 and TRBJ1-4; TRBD1 matches at 9 bases. The CDR3 has 16 residues. The germline V gene has CDR1 SNHLY and CDR2 FYNNEI. The CDR3 loop reads CASSSGQGLTNEELFF. The CDR3 DNA reads as TGTGCCAGCAGCTCCGGACAGGGGTTAACTAATGAAGAACTGTTTTTT.

This chain connects TRBV7-9 to TRBJ2-1; TRBD2 matches at 15 bases. The CDR3 totals 16 residues. Germline V gene sequence: CDR1 SEHNR, CDR2 FQNEAQ (reference sequence). Losses at the gene ends were 10 bases for V and 0 bases for J; bases not matched to a gene: 4. The CDR3: CATGTSGRSSYNEQFF. The CDR3, as DNA: TGTGCCACCGGGACTAGCGGGAGGAGCTCCTACAATGAGCAGTTCTTC.

The genes are TRBV7-6 and TRBJ2-7, with 7 bases aligning to TRBD1. Germline V lookup: CDR1 SGHVS, CDR2 FNYEAQ. V shed 2 bases, J shed 3 bases, and the junction held 7 bases outside the gene matches. The CDR3 loop spans 15 amino acids. The CDR3 nucleotides read TGTGCCAGCAGCTTACGAGGACAGGACAGCTACGAGCAGTACTTC. Encoded protein: CASSLRGQDSYEQYF.

The table lists this clonotype with many counts. DNA of the CDR3: TGTGCCACCAGTGACCCCGCCGGTCCGGGCAATGAGCAGTTCTTC. Protein: CATSDPAGPGNEQFF. The genes are TRBV24-1 and TRBJ2-1; D gene uncertain. The CDR3 loop spans 15 amino acids. CDR1 and CDR2 (germline): KGHDR, SFDVKD. V gave up 4 bases and J gave up 6 bases, with 15 bases separating them.

This rearrangement joins TRBV10-3 to TRBJ2-2; no firm D call. The CDR3 extends over 8 amino acids. V was shortened by 5 bases and J by 13 bases, with 2 bases between the two germline ends. The germline CDR1 and CDR2 sequences are ENHRY and SYGVKD. Here the CDR3 reads CAISWLFF. DNA of the CDR3: TGTGCCATCAGTTGGCTGTTTTTT.

This clonotype was seen many times. The CDR3 nucleotides read TGTGCCAGCAGGCACCAGGGAGACACCATATATTTT. Encoded protein: CASRHQGDTIYF. V and J are TRBV7-8 and TRBJ1-3; tentative D call: TRBD1 (5 bases). Germline lookup yields CDR1 SGHVS and CDR2 FQNEAQ. V dropped 6 bases and J dropped 8 bases, with 11 bases sitting between them. CDR3 length: 12 amino acids. Filled out from reference TRBV7-8 and TRBJ1-3, the complete variable domain reads GAGVSQSPRYKVAKRGQDVALRCDPISGHVSLFWYQQALGQGPEFLTYFQNEAQLDKSGLPSDRFFAERPEGSVSTLKIQRTQQEDSAVYLCASRHQGDTIYFGEGSWLTVV.

This clonotype was seen ten or more times. This sequence joins TRBV11-3 and TRBJ2-5, with D possibly called TRBD1 or TRBD2 (5 bases each). The V and J ends lost 5 bases and 5 bases respectively, with 9 bases between them. Germline V gives CDR1 SGHNT, CDR2 YENEEA. This CDR3 region has 12 residues. Here the CDR3 DNA reads TGTGCCAGCAGCGGGACGGCCGAGACCCAGTACTTC. The encoded protein is CASSGTAETQYF.

This clonotype was counted many times. The V and J genes are TRBV7-8 and TRBJ2-7, with 11 bases identical to TRBD2. V shed 5 bases and J 3 bases; nucleotides not matched to a gene: 6. CDR3 length: 15 amino acids. From germline, CDR1 is SGHVS and CDR2 FQNEAQ. As DNA, the CDR3 is TGTGCCAGCAGCAATACCGGGACTAGCGGCTACGAGCAGTACTTC. Translating gives CASSNTGTSGYEQYF. Looking up the rest from reference TRBV7-8 and TRBJ2-7 gives the full variable domain: GAGVSQSPRYKVAKRGQDVALRCDPISGHVSLFWYQQALGQGPEFLTYFQNEAQLDKSGLPSDRFFAERPEGSVSTLKIQRTQQEDSAVYLCASSNTGTSGYEQYFGPGTRLTVT.

Comments on this clonotype: A single base separates this from a much larger clone, so it may be a read error. The rearrangement links TRBV6-6 to TRBJ1-5, with D unclear. Trimming took 6 bases from V and 2 from J, leaving 14 bases between them. The germline V gene has CDR1 MNHNY and CDR2 SVGAGI (reference sequence). The length of the CDR3 is 15 residues. The CDR3 sequence: CASRPPEEGNQPQHF. In DNA, the CDR3 is TGTGCCAGCAGACCCCCAGAGGAGGGCAATCAGCCCCAGCATTTT.

As for this clonotype: A junction boundary mismatches the germline segment, possibly from a read error. This chain links TRBV6-1 with TRBJ2-2, with 7 bases fitting TRBD1. CDR1 is MNHNS and CDR2 is SASEGT in the germline V gene. The CDR3 loop spans 15 amino acids. CDR3 region: CASSSGAANTGELSF. The CDR3 DNA sequence: TGTGCCAGCAGTTCCGGGGCCGCGAACACAGGGGAGCTGTCTTTT.

About this clonotype: In this CDR3 the conserved last residue, phenylalanine or tryptophan, is missing, so a read error is likely. The rearrangement joins TRBV2 to TRBJ2-1; the D is unclear. The ends were cut back, 4 bases at V and 8 bases at J, with 6 bases in the middle. Germline V gene lookup returns CDR1 SNHLY and CDR2 FYNNEI. CDR3 length equals 11 residues. The CDR3 reads CASSVGDEQFL. The CDR3 nucleotides are TGTGCCAGCAGTGTTGGGGATGAGCAGTTCCTC.

There are many counts of this clonotype. The gene calls are TRBV5-1 and TRBJ2-1, with D perhaps assigned TRBD1 or TRBD2 (6 bases each). The length of the CDR3 is 13 residues. V lost 3 bases and J 5 bases, leaving 9 bases between the germline ends. The V gene's germline CDR1 is SGHRS and CDR2 YFSETQ. As DNA, the CDR3 is TGCGCCAGCAGCTGGGGGGCGGACAATGAGCAGTTCTTC. It translates to CASSWGADNEQFF.